This entry lists 11 T cell receptor beta chains sequenced from one sample in a study of radiotherapy plus CTLA-4 blockade in lung cancer. Libraries were prepared by immunoSEQ multiplex PCR; TCRdb keeps only in-frame clonotypes and omits some of them. Of more than 40,000 clones listed, 70% to 75% are singletons. The specimen was peripheral blood, collected from a patient treated with radiotherapy plus ipilimumab. These receptor sequences come from a human donor with non-small cell lung cancer who had a complete response to radiotherapy plus ipilimumab.

The chain is built from TRBV28 and TRBJ2-7; 7 nucleotides agree with TRBD2. Germline V gene lookup returns CDR1 MDHEN and CDR2 SYDVKM. The CDR3 is 14 residues long. Trimming removed 6 bases from V and 2 bases from J; junction bases left unmatched: 7. CDR3 sequence: CASSWGGTPYEQYF. CDR3 DNA: TGTGCCAGCAGCTGGGGGGGGACCCCCTACGAGCAGTACTTC.

The chain has TRBV7-9 and TRBJ2-5; a possible D gene is TRBD1 (6 bases). The J call is uncertain, as TRBJ2-7 better fits the DNA end. From germline, CDR1 is SEHNR and CDR2 FQNEAQ (reference sequence). The CDR3 consists of 12 residues. CDR3 loop: CASSWTAYEQYF. The CDR3 DNA reads TGTGCCAGCAGCTGGACAGCCTACGAGCAGTACTTC.

The chain has TRBV6-5 and TRBJ2-3; TRBD2 agrees at 7 bases. The CDR3 consists of 14 residues. Germline V CDR1 and CDR2: MNHEY, SVGAGI. The V and J ends lost 10 bases and 2 bases, in that order; junction bases with no gene match: 9. CDR3 sequence (DNA): TGTGCCACCCACGCTAGCGGCGACACAGATACGCAGTATTTT. Protein product: CATHASGDTDTQYF.

The V and J genes are TRBV6-1 and TRBJ2-7; 11 positions agree with TRBD1. V trimming: 5 bases; J trimming: 5 bases; junction bases outside the gene matches: 8. The CDR3 loop spans 15 amino acids. From germline, CDR1 is MNHNS and CDR2 SASEGT. CDR3 region: CASSTRDRGTNEQYF. The DNA of the CDR3 is TGTGCCAGCAGTACCCGGGACAGGGGGACGAACGAGCAGTACTTC.

This clone came up a few times. This chain connects TRBV5-6 to TRBJ1-1, with D possibly being TRBD1 (6 bases). Germline V gene sequence: CDR1 SGHDT, CDR2 YYEEEE. The CDR3 runs 16 residues. Trimming stripped 4 bases from V and 3 bases from J, with 19 bases between. The CDR3 DNA is TGTGCCAGCAGCGAGAGATGGGGGCGGCTCGACACTGAAGCTTTCTTT. Its translation: CASSERWGRLDTEAFF.

This clone occurred once. CDR3 protein: CASSSDRRGYTF. DNA of the CDR3: TGTGCCAGCAGTTCGGACAGGAGGGGCTACACCTTC. J is TRBJ1-2 and V is TRBV28; 7 positions match TRBD1. The CDR3 runs to 12 residues. Germline loops: CDR1 MDHEN, CDR2 SYDVKM. The V gene end was trimmed by 4 bases and the J gene end by 8 bases; junction bases not matched to a gene: 4.

V is TRBV6-5 and J is TRBJ1-1; no firm D call. From germline, CDR1 is MNHEY and CDR2 SVGAGI. The CDR3 runs 13 residues. V was trimmed by 5 bases and J by 2 bases, leaving 9 bases between them. The CDR3 here is CASSLRRNTEAFF. In DNA form, the CDR3 reads TGTGCCAGCAGTCTTAGGAGAAACACTGAAGCTTTCTTT.

This chain links TRBV4-2 with TRBJ2-2; 9 bases agree with TRBD1. Per the germline V gene, CDR1 is LGHNA and CDR2 is YNFKEQ. The CDR3 is made up of 14 amino acids. The trim removed 8 bases at V and 5 bases at J, leaving 6 bases unmatched. The CDR3 sequence: CASAGTGRTGELFF. CDR3 nucleotides: TGTGCCAGCGCCGGGACAGGGCGGACCGGGGAGCTGTTTTTT.

This chain joins TRBV18 and TRBJ2-4; D gene uncertain. From germline, CDR1 is KGHSH and CDR2 LQKENI. Trimming left V 0 bases short and J 6 bases short, with 6 bases between. The CDR3 runs to 13 residues. CDR3 nucleotides: TGTGCCAGCTCACCACCGTCGGGAAACATTCAGTACTTC. This sequence encodes CASSPPSGNIQYF.

V and J are TRBV29-1 and TRBJ2-5, with 10 positions matching TRBD2. Germline assignment: CDR1 SQVTM and CDR2 ANQGSEA. Trimming cost V 2 bases and J 5 bases; bases outside gene matches: 8. CDR3 size: 15 residues. The CDR3 reads CSVEFQREGLETQYF. DNA for the CDR3: TGCAGCGTTGAATTCCAGCGGGAGGGCCTTGAGACCCAGTACTTC.

The genes are TRBV30 and TRBJ2-1, with 9 bases fitting TRBD2. The CDR3 extends over 17 amino acids. Trimming removed 3 bases from V and 1 base from J; junction bases left unmatched: 10. Per germline, CDR1 GTSNPN and CDR2 SVGIG (reference sequence). The chain's CDR3 is CAWRASGRSASYNEQFF. CDR3 DNA: TGTGCCTGGAGGGCCAGCGGGAGGTCCGCGTCCTACAATGAGCAGTTCTTC.